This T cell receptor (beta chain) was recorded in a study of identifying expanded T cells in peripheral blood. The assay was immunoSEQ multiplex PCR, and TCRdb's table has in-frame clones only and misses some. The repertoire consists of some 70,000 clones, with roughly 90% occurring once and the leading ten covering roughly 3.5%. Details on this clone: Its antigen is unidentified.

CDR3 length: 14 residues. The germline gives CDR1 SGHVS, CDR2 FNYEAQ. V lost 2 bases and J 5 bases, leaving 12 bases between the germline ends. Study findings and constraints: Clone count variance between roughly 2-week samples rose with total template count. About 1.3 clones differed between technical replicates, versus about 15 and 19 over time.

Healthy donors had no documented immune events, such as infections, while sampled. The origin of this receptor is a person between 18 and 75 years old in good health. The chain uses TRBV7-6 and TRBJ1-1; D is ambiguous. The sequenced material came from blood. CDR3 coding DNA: TGTGCCAGCAGCTTAACTCCGGGGAGAACTGAAGCTTTCTTT. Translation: CASSLTPGRTEAFF.